Listed below are T cell receptor beta chains from one sample, sequenced in a study of blood T cell repertoires in COVID-19. Clones were read by immunoSEQ multiplex PCR, and TCRdb kept only the in-frame ones, dropping some. This table has 45,000 to 55,000 clones, approximately 82% appearing once. Sequences were obtained from peripheral blood. The origin of the receptors is a human donor in a cohort sampled during active COVID-19. Both conserved end residues are part of each CDR3. A D gene is named only where the DNA matches it firmly. Expanded clones get a size class; other rows say once, few or many, or leave the size out.

-	TRBV19	-	TRBJ2-5	TGTGCCACAAAAAAACGGGGGTTAGGGGAGACCCAGTACTTC	CATKKRGLGETQYF
few	TRBV10-3	TRBD1	TRBJ1-4	TGTGCCATCTCAGGGGGCCGGGGTGAAAAACTGTTTTTT	CAISGGRGEKLFF
-	TRBV19	-	TRBJ1-1	TGTGCCAGTAGTATACCTTGGGGGGAGAACACTGAAGCTTTCTTT	CASSIPWGENTEAFF
-	TRBV6-4	TRBD2	TRBJ2-1	TGTGCCAGCAGTGCCCTATGGACTAGCGGGGGAAATGAGCAGTTCTTC	CASSALWTSGGNEQFF
-	TRBV4-1	-	TRBJ1-4	TGCGCCAGCAGAAGAGGTGTAGCAGTGGATGAAAAACTGTTTTTT	CASRRGVAVDEKLFF
-	TRBV30	-	TRBJ1-1	TGTGCCTGGAAGGTACGGCGCATCACGGGGAACACTGAAGCTTTCTTT	CAWKVRRITGNTEAFF
-	TRBV11-2	-	TRBJ2-6	TGTGCCAGCAGCTTCGGTCCTAACTCTGGGGCCAACGTCCTGACTTTC	CASSFGPNSGANVLTF
-	TRBV12-3/TRBV12-4	-	TRBJ2-5	TGTGCCAGCAGCCAGAGCGGGACCCAGTACTTC	CASSQSGTQYF
once	TRBV6-4	-	TRBJ2-5	TGTGCCAGCAGTGCCCAGGGGGGACAAGAGACCCAGTACTTC	CASSAQGGQETQYF
-	TRBV21-1	-	TRBJ2-7	TGTGCCAGCAGCCCGGGACAGGCTCCGTCGAGCTCCTACGAGCAGTACTTC	CASSPGQAPSSSYEQYF
-	TRBV24-1	TRBD2	TRBJ2-3	TGTGCCACCAGGGGACCGGGAGGGGATACGCAGTATTTT	CATRGPGGDTQYF
-	TRBV5-1	-	TRBJ2-1	TGCGCCAGCAGCCCGTTTGGGGGGGGCTTATACAATGAGCAGTTCTTC	CASSPFGGGLYNEQFF
-	TRBV5-4	-	TRBJ2-3	TGTGCCAGCAGCCTCCGGGACTTTAGCACAGATACGCAGTATTTT	CASSLRDFSTDTQYF
-	TRBV28	TRBD1	TRBJ1-2	TGTGCCAGCAGTCCCGGGACAGGGAGGGGCTATGGCTACACCTTC	CASSPGTGRGYGYTF
-	TRBV5-4	-	TRBJ2-4	TGTGCCAGCAGCTTGGACGCGGGGGCCGCGAACTTC	CASSLDAGAANF
-	TRBV5-4	TRBD2	TRBJ2-5	TGTGCCAGCAGCCCTAGCGGGGGGGCCCGGGGGGAGGAGACCCAGTACTTC	CASSPSGGARGEETQYF
-	TRBV27	TRBD1	TRBJ2-2	TGTGCCAGCAGTTTGGCTACAGGGGTTGGCGGGGAGCTGTTTTTT	CASSLATGVGGELFF
-	TRBV18	TRBD1	TRBJ1-1	TGTGCCAGCTCACCACCCAATCGTCGACAGGGAGACACTGAAGCTTTCTTT	CASSPPNRRQGDTEAFF
-	TRBV7-9	TRBD1	TRBJ1-2	TGTGCCAGCAGCACCAGCCCAGGGGGAGGTGGCTACACCTTC	CASSTSPGGGGYTF
-	TRBV3-1/TRBV3-2	-	TRBJ1-1	TGTGCCAGCAGCCAAGATCAGGGGCAGTTTAACACTGAAGCTTTCTTT	CASSQDQGQFNTEAFF
-	TRBV7-2	TRBD1	TRBJ1-1	TGTGCCAGCAGCTTAGCGTGGACAGGGGTTGTGAACACTGAAGCTTTCTTT	CASSLAWTGVVNTEAFF
many	TRBV4-1	TRBD1	TRBJ1-4	TGCGCCAGCAGCCAAGCGGGCAGGGGGCGTACTAATGAAAAACTGTTTTTT	CASSQAGRGRTNEKLFF
-	TRBV11-3	-	TRBJ2-2	TGTGCCAGCAGCTCTCGGACAGATCAGGAAACCGGGGAGCTGTTTTTT	CASSSRTDQETGELFF
-	TRBV7-8	TRBD1	TRBJ1-1	TGTGCCAGCAGCTTTGGACAGGCGAACACTGAAGCTTTCTTT	CASSFGQANTEAFF
-	TRBV6-6	-	TRBJ1-5	TGTGCCGCCAGGGGTTATCGTCAGCCCCAGCATTTT	CAARGYRQPQHF
-	TRBV30	-	TRBJ1-2	TGTGCCTGGAGTGTACAGATCTATGGCTACACCTTC	CAWSVQIYGYTF
-	TRBV5-1	TRBD1	TRBJ1-1	TGCGCCAGCAGCTACGGGACAGGGATCACTGAAGCTTTCTTT	CASSYGTGITEAFF
-	TRBV30	TRBD1	TRBJ1-4	TGTGCCTGGACCATGCCTCGGCAGGGGGTCTGGGGAAAACTGTTTTTT	CAWTMPRQGVWGKLFF
-	TRBV5-6	-	TRBJ1-1	TGTGCCAGCAGCTGGGACACCATGAACACTGAAGCTTTCTTT	CASSWDTMNTEAFF
-	TRBV10-1	TRBD2	TRBJ2-7	TGCGCCAGCTCCAAGCGGGGGGATATCTTGGAGCAGTACTTC	CASSKRGDILEQYF
-	TRBV11-2	-	TRBJ1-2	TGTGCCAGCAGCCCAACGATGTCGTTTCGCCTAGACTATGGCTACACCTTC	CASSPTMSFRLDYGYTF
-	TRBV29-1	-	TRBJ1-1	TGCAGCGTGCAGCGGGATGGGGGACGGGTAATTGAAGCTTTCTTT	CSVQRDGGRVIEAFF
-	TRBV6-6	-	TRBJ1-2	TGTGCCAGCAGTTACGCGGGAGACTACACCTTC	CASSYAGDYTF
once	TRBV6-5	TRBD1	TRBJ1-1	TGTGCCAGCTGCGACAGGGGGCCGAACACTGAAGCTTTCTTT	CASCDRGPNTEAFF
-	TRBV12-3/TRBV12-4	-	TRBJ1-1	TGTGCCAGCAGCCCGGAAGCTTTCTTT	CASSPEAFF
-	TRBV7-2	-	TRBJ1-1	TGTGCCAGCAGCTATGGGGGCATGAACACTGAAGCTTTCTTT	CASSYGGMNTEAFF
-	TRBV10-3	TRBD1	TRBJ2-6	TGTGCCATCCGGGACAGGGGTATGGGGGCCAACGTCCTGACTTTC	CAIRDRGMGANVLTF
-	TRBV25-1	-	TRBJ2-3	TGTGCCAGTGGCGACAGGACAGATACGCAGTATTTT	CASGDRTDTQYF
-	TRBV28	-	TRBJ1-6	TGTGCCAGCGACACCGGCCTCTATAATTCACCCCTCCACTTT	CASDTGLYNSPLHF
-	TRBV11-3	-	TRBJ1-6	TGTGCCAGCAGCCCGGGCCCGACGGGGTCACCCCTCCACTTT	CASSPGPTGSPLHF
-	TRBV7-2	-	TRBJ2-1	TGTGCCAGCAGCTTAGCGGGGGGGCTCCAGAATGAGCAGTTCTTC	CASSLAGGLQNEQFF
few	TRBV11-2	TRBD1	TRBJ1-2	TGTGCCAGCAGGGAGCTCAGGGGGCGCGAGCCCTATGGCTACACCTTC	CASRELRGREPYGYTF
-	TRBV19	TRBD1	TRBJ1-1	TGTGCCAGTGGGGCCGGGACAGAGAACACTGAAGCTTTCTTT	CASGAGTENTEAFF
-	TRBV11-2	-	TRBJ2-3	TGTGCCAGCAGCTACACGGACACTTACACAGATACGCAGTATTTT	CASSYTDTYTDTQYF
few	TRBV9	-	TRBJ2-2	TGTGCCAGCAGCGTACGAGCTGCGAACACCGGGGAGCTGTTTTTT	CASSVRAANTGELFF
-	TRBV30	TRBD1	TRBJ2-7	TGTGCCTGGAGGGCCTCGACAGGGCCCCACGGCGAGCAGTACTTC	CAWRASTGPHGEQYF
few	TRBV7-2	TRBD1	TRBJ1-5	TGTGCCAGCAGCACGGGGACAGGGGTAAATCAGCCCCAGCATTTT	CASSTGTGVNQPQHF
once	TRBV14	-	TRBJ2-5	TGTGCCAGCAGCCATCAGGAGACCCAGTACTTC	CASSHQETQYF
-	TRBV7-2	TRBD1	TRBJ2-7	TGTGCCAGCAGCCCAGGACAGGGGGGTTCCTACGAGCAGTACTTC	CASSPGQGGSYEQYF
-	TRBV19	-	TRBJ2-1	TGTGCCAGTACCGACCCCGGACTATCCCTAAAGAATGAGCAGTTCTTC	CASTDPGLSLKNEQFF
-	TRBV18	-	TRBJ2-2	TGTGCCAGCTCCCGAAACAGGGACGCCGGGGAGCTGTTTTTT	CASSRNRDAGELFF